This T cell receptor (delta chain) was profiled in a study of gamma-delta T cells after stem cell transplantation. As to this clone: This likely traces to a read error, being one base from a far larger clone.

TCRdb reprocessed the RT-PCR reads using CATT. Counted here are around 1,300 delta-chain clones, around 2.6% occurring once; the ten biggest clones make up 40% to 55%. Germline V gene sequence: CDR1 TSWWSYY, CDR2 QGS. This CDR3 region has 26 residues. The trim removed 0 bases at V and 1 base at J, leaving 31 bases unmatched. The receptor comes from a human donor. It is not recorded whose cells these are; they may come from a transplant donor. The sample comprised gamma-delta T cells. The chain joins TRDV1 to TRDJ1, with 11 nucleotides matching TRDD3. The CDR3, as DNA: TGTGCTCTTGGGGAACTAGTCTCGATTACGTGTAGGGTACTGGGGGATAGGCTTGACTGCACCGATAAACTCATCTTT. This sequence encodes CALGELVSITCRVLGDRLDCTDKLIF.